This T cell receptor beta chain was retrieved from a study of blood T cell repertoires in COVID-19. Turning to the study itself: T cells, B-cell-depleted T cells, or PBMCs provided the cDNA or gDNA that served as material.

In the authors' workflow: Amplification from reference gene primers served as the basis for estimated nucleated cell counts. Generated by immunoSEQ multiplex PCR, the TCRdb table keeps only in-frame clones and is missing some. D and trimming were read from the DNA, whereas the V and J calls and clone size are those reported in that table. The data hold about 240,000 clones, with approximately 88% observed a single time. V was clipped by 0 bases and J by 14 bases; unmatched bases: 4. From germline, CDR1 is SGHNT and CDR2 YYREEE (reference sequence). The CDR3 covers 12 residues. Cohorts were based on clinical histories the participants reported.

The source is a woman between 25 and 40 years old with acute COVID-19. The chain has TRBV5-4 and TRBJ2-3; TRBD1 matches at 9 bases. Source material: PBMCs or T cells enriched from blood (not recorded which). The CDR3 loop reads CASSLGTGEPYF. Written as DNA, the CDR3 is TGTGCCAGCAGCTTGGGGACAGGGGAACCGTATTTT. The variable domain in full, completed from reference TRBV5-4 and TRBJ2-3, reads ETGVTQSPTHLIKTRGQQVTLRCSSQSGHNTVSWYQQALGQGPQFIFQYYREEENGRGNFPPRFSGLQFPNYSSELNVNALELDDSALYLCASSLGTGEPYFGPGTRLTVL.